A single sample gave rise to the 7 T cell receptor beta chains below, sequenced in a study of shared clonotypes between healthy human individuals. TCRdb keeps only in-frame clones here, not all; method: immunoSEQ multiplex PCR. The sample includes fewer than 650,000 clones, less than 80% of them seen just once. The source material was PBMCs. All receptors derive from a woman aged 35 to 49 in good health. Some clones in this sample may be carry-over from other donors' samples.

The chain combines TRBV30 with TRBJ2-7, with 7 positions matching TRBD1. The CDR3 has 13 residues. CDR1 and CDR2 from the germline V gene are GTSNPN and SVGIG (reference sequence). V shed 8 bases and J 5 bases; nucleotides not matched to a gene: 12. CDR3 nucleotides: TGTGCCCTCCGGGCCCCCCAGGGGGACGAGCAGTACTTC. Translating it yields CALRAPQGDEQYF.

The V and J genes are TRBV27 and TRBJ2-1; 8 nucleotides align to TRBD2. The V segment lost 6 bases and the J segment 1 base; nucleotides outside the gene matches: 5. The germline V gene encodes CDR1 MNHEY and CDR2 SMNVEV (reference sequence). This CDR3 has 15 amino acids. As DNA, the CDR3 is TGTGCCAGCAGCCAAGCGGGAGCTTCCTACAATGAGCAGTTCTTC. Protein product: CASSQAGASYNEQFF.

This clone was counted only a few times. The rearrangement links TRBV6-5 to TRBJ2-5, with TRBD1 matching over 7 bases. In germline, CDR1 is MNHEY, CDR2 SVGAGI. The CDR3 spans 14 residues. Trimming cost V 3 bases and J 3 bases; bases outside gene matches: 4. The CDR3 DNA reads TGTGCCAGCAGTTATAATGGACAGGAAGAGACCCAGTACTTC. Its protein product is CASSYNGQEETQYF.

The chain recombines TRBV5-4 with TRBJ2-5; 10 bases map to TRBD2. Germline trimming cut 1 base from V and 1 base from J; bases unmatched to any gene: 1. CDR1 SGHNT and CDR2 YYREEE come from the germline V gene (reference sequence). The CDR3 covers 15 residues. The CDR3 DNA is TGTGCCAGCAGCTTGTGGACTAGCGGCCAAGAGACCCAGTACTTC. Amino acids: CASSLWTSGQETQYF.

This chain joins TRBV7-9 and TRBJ2-3; D unresolved. This CDR3 comprises 12 residues. Trimming removed 5 bases from V and 6 bases from J, with 9 bases in between. Per germline, CDR1 SEHNR and CDR2 FQNEAQ (reference sequence). The CDR3 spells CASSPHGDTQYF. CDR3 bases: TGTGCCAGCAGCCCCCACGGGGATACGCAGTATTTT.

V usage is TRBV7-8 and J usage is TRBJ1-5, with D perhaps TRBD1 (5 bases). Looked up from germline, CDR1 is SGHVS and CDR2 is FQNEAQ. The germline V and J ends were trimmed by 1 base and 5 bases, with 9 bases remaining between them. The CDR3 extends over 14 amino acids. The CDR3 DNA is TGTGCCAGCAGCTTAGGTGTAGGGGATCAGCCCCAGCATTTT. This sequence encodes CASSLGVGDQPQHF.

This clone was counted between two and nine times. The rearrangement links TRBV5-4 to TRBJ2-1; TRBD2 matches at 8 bases. CDR3 length equals 15 residues. Trimming removed 2 bases from V and 7 bases from J; junction bases left unmatched: 8. CDR1 is SGHNT and CDR2 is YYREEE in the germline V gene (reference sequence). CDR3 DNA sequence: TGTGCCAGCAGCTTCTTGACTAGCGACTCTAATGAGCAGTTCTTC. Its translation is CASSFLTSDSNEQFF. Filled out from reference TRBV5-4 and TRBJ2-1, the complete variable domain reads ETGVTQSPTHLIKTRGQQVTLRCSSQSGHNTVSWYQQALGQGPQFIFQYYREEENGRGNFPPRFSGLQFPNYSSELNVNALELDDSALYLCASSFLTSDSNEQFFGPGTRLTVL.